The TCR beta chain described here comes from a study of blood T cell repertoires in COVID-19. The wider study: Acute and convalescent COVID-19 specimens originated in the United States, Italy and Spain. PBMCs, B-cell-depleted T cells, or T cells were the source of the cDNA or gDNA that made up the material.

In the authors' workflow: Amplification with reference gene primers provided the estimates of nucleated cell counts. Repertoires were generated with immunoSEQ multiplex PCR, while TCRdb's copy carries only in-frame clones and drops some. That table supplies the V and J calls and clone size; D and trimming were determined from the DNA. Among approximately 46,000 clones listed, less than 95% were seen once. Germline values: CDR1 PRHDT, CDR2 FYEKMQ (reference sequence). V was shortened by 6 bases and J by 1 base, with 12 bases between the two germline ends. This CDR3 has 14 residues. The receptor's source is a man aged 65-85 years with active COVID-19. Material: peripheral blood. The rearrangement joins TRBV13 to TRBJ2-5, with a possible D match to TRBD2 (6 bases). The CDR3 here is CASRPGSLQETQYF. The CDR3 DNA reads TGTGCCAGCAGACCCGGGAGCCTCCAAGAGACCCAGTACTTC.